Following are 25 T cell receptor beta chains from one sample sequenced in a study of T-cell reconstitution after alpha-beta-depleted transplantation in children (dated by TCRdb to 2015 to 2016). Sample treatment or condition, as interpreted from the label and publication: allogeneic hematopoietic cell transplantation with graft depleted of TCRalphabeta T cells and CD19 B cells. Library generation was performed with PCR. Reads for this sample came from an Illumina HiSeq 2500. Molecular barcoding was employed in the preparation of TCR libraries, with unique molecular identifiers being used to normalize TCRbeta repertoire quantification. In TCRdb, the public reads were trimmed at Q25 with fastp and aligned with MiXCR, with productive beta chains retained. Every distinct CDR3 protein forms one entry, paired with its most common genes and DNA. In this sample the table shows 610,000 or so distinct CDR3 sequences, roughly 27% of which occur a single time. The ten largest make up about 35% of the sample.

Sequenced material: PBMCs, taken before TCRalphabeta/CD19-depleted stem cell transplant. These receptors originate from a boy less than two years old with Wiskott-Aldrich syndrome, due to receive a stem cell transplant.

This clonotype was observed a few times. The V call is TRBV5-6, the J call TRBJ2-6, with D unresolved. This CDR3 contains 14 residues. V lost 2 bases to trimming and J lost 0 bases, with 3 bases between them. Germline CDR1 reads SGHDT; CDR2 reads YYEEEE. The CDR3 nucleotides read TGTGCCAGCAGCTTTCCCTCTGGGGCCAACGTCCTGACTTTC. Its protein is CASSFPSGANVLTF.

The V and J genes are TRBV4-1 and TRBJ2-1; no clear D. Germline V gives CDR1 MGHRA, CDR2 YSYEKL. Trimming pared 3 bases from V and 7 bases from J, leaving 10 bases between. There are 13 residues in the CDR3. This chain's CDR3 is CASSHDRLNEQFF. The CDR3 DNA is TGCGCCAGCAGCCACGATCGGTTGAATGAGCAGTTCTTC.

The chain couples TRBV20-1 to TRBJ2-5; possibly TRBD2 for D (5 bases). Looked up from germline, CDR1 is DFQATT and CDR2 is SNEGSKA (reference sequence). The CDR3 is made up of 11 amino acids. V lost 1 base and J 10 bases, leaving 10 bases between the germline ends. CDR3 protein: CSARGSRDQYF. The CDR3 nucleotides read TGCAGTGCTAGAGGTAGCCGGGACCAGTACTTC.

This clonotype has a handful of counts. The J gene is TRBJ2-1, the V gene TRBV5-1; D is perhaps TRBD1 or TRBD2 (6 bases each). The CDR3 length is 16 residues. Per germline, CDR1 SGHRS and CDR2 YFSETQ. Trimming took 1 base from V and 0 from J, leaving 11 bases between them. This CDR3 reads CASSLRGLSSYNEQFF. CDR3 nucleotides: TGCGCCAGCAGCTTGCGGGGGCTCAGCTCCTACAATGAGCAGTTCTTC.

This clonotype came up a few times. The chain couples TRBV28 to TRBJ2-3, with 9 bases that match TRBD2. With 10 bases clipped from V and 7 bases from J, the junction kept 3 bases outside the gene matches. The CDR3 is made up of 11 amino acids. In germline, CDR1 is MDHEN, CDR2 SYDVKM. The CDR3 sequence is CATLAGYTQYF. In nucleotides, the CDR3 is TGTGCCACCCTAGCGGGATATACGCAGTATTTT.

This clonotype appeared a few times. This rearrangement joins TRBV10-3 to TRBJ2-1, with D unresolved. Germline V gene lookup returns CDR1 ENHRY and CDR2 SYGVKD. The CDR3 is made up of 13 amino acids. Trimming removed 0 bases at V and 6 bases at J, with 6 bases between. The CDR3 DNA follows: TGTGCCATCAGTGAGTCGGCTCCCAATGAGCAGTTCTTC. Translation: CAISESAPNEQFF.

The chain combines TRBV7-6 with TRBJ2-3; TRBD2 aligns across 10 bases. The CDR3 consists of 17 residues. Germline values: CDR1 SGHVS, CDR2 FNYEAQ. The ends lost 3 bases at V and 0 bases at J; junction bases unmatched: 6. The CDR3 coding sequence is TGTGCCAGCAGCTTCCGACTAGCGGGTACTAGCACAGATACGCAGTATTTT. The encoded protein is CASSFRLAGTSTDTQYF.

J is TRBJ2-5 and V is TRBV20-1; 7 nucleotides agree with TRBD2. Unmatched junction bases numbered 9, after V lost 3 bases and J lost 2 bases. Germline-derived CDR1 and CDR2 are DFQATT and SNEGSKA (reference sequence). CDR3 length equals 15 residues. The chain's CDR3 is CSARGDSGSQETQYF. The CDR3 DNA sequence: TGCAGTGCTAGGGGGGATAGCGGGTCGCAAGAGACCCAGTACTTC.

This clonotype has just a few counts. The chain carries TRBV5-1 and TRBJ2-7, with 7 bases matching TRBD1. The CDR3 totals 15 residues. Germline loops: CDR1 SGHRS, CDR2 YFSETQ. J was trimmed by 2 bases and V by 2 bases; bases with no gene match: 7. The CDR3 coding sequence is TGCGCCAGCAGCTTCGGGACAGTACTAACCTACGAGCAGTACTTC. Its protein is CASSFGTVLTYEQYF.

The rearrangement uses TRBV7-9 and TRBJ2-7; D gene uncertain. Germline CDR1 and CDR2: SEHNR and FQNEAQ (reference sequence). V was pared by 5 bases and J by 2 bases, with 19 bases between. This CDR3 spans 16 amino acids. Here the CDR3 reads CASSRTGGFHAYEQYF. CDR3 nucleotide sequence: TGTGCCAGCAGCCGAACGGGCGGATTCCATGCCTACGAGCAGTACTTC.

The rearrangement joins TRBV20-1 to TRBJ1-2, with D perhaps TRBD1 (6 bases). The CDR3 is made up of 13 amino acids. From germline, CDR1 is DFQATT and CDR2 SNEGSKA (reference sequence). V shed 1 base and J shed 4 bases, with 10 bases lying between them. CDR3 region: CSARVDRVYGYTF. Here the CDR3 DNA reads TGCAGTGCTAGAGTGGACAGAGTCTATGGCTACACCTTC.

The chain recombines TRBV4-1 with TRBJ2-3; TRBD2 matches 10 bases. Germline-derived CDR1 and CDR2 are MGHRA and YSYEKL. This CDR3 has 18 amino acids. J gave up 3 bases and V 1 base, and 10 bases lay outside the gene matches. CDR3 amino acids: CASSQGIIAGGTTDTQYF. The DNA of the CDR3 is TGCGCCAGCAGCCAAGGGATAATAGCGGGAGGCACGACAGATACGCAGTATTTT.

CDR3 protein: CASSNPDREETQYF. CDR3 nucleotide sequence: TGTGCCAGCTCAAACCCGGACAGGGAAGAGACCCAGTACTTC. J is TRBJ2-5 and V is TRBV18, with TRBD1 matching 8 bases. This CDR3 contains 14 residues. Per germline, CDR1 KGHSH and CDR2 LQKENI. V shed 5 bases, J shed 3 bases, and the junction held 5 bases outside the gene matches.

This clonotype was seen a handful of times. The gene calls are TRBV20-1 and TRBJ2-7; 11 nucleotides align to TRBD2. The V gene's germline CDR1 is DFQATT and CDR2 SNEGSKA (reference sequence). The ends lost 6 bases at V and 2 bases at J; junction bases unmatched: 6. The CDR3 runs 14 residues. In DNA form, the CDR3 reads TGCAGTGCGCTACTAGCGGGAGCCACCTACGAGCAGTACTTC. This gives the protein CSALLAGATYEQYF.

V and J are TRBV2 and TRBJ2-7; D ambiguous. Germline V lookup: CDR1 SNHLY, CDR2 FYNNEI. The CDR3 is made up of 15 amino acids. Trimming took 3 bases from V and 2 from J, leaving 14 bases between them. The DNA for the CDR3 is TGTGCCAGCAGTGATCGTAGGCAGTTAACCTACGAGCAGTACTTC. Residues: CASSDRRQLTYEQYF.

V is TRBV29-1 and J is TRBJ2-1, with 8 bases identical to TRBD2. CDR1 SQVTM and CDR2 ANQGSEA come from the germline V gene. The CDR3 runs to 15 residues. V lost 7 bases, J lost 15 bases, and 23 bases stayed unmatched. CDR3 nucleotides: TGCAGCGCCTACCTAGCGGGTCGTATCTTTACGGGTGGGTTCTTC. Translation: CSAYLAGRIFTGGFF.

CDR3 DNA sequence: TGTGCCAGCAGTGTCTCGTCCGGGACAGATCGAAACACCATATATTTT. It codes for CASSVSSGTDRNTIYF. The chain uses TRBV6-1 and TRBJ1-3, with 7 bases fitting TRBD1. CDR3 length equals 16 residues. Germline V gives CDR1 MNHNS, CDR2 SASEGT. J gave up 5 bases and V 4 bases, and 11 bases lay outside the gene matches.

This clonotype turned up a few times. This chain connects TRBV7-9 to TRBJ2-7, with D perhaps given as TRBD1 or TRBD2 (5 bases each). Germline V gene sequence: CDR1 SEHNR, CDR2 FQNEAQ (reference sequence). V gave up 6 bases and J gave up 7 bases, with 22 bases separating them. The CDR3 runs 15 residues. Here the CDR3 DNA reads TGTGCCAGCAGTCCCACCCCGGGGCTCGTGGTGGAGCAGTACTTC. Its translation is CASSPTPGLVVEQYF.

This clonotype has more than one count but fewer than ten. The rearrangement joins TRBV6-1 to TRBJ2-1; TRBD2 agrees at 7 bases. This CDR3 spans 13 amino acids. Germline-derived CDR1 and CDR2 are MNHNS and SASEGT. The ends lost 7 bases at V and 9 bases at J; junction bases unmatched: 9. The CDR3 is CASKGREVAEQFF. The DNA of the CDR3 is TGTGCCAGCAAGGGCCGGGAGGTCGCTGAGCAGTTCTTC.

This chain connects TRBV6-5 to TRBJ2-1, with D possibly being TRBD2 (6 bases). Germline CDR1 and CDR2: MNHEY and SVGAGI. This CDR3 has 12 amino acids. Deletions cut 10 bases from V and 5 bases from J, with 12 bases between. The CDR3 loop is CATTRGNNEQFF. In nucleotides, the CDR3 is TGTGCCACGACCCGGGGGAACAATGAGCAGTTCTTC.

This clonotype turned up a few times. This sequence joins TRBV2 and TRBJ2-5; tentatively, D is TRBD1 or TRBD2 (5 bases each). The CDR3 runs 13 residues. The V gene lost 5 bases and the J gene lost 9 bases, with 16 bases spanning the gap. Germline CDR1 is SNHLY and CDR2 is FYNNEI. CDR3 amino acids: CASSPGRPFPQYF. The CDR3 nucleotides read TGTGCCAGCAGTCCGGGACGGCCGTTCCCCCAGTACTTC.

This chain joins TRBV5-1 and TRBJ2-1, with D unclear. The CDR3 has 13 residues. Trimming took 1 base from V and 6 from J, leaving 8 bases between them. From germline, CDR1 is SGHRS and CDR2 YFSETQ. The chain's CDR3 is CASSLPQTNEQFF. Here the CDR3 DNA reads TGCGCCAGCAGCTTGCCCCAGACCAATGAGCAGTTCTTC.

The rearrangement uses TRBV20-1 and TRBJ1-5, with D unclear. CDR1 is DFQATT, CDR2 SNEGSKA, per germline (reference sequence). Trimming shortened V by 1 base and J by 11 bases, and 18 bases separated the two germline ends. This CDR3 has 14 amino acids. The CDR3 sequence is CSARGGRESRAQHF. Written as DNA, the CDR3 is TGCAGTGCTAGAGGAGGACGGGAATCAAGGGCCCAGCATTTT.

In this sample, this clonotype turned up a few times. For the CDR3, the DNA is TGTGCCAGCAGCGGACAGGGGGCGGTTAATGAGCAGTTCTTC. This codes for CASSGQGAVNEQFF. The chain links TRBV6-1 to TRBJ2-1, with 11 nucleotides matching TRBD1. The CDR3 contains 14 residues. Per the germline V gene, CDR1 is MNHNS and CDR2 is SASEGT. V trimming: 6 bases; J trimming: 7 bases; junction bases outside the gene matches: 5.

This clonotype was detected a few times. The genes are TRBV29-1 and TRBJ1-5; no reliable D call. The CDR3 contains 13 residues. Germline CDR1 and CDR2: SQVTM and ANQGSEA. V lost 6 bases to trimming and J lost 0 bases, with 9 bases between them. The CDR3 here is CSVLDNSNQPQHF. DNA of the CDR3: TGCAGCGTCCTTGACAATAGCAATCAGCCCCAGCATTTT.